Following are 9 T cell receptor beta chains from one sample sequenced in a study of T cells after yellow fever vaccination. TCRdb reprocessed the 5' RACE reads via MiXCR and lists one record per CDR3 protein. This table has about 32,000 distinct CDR3 sequences, 5% to 8.5% appearing once. The source was PBMCs, either bulk or a sorted T-cell subset (CD4+, CD8+, memory, or dextramer-sorted; not recorded which), collected on the day of the first yellow fever vaccination. The receptors come from a young man who received the YFV17D yellow fever vaccine.

Ten or more counts support this clonotype. The chain links TRBV24-1 to TRBJ2-7; D gene uncertain. The CDR3 is 9 amino acids. The germline V gene encodes CDR1 KGHDR and CDR2 SFDVKD. Trimming removed 10 bases from V and 5 bases from J, with 5 bases in between. CDR3 coding DNA: TGTGCCACATCGAACGAGCAGTACGTC. This codes for CATSNEQYV.

This clonotype was found once. One base away lies a much larger clone, so this may be a sequencing read error. V usage is TRBV4-2 and J usage is TRBJ2-4; D remains unclear. There are 16 residues in the CDR3. With 5 bases removed from V and 7 bases from J, the gap between germline ends came to 21 bases. Germline loops: CDR1 LGHNA, CDR2 YNFKEQ. CDR3 residues: CASSLIAAGGHNIQYF. The CDR3 coding sequence is TGTGCCAGCAGCTTGATTGCGGCCGGCGGCCACAACATTCAGTACTTC.

This clonotype was counted ten times or more. The chain joins TRBV5-1 to TRBJ1-2; D is ambiguous. CDR1 and CDR2 from the germline V gene are SGHRS and YFSETQ. The CDR3 is 13 residues long. Trimming shortened V by 2 bases and J by 6 bases, and 11 bases separated the two germline ends. The CDR3: CASSLGLEDGYTF. CDR3 coding DNA: TGCGCCAGCAGCTTAGGTCTTGAGGATGGCTACACCTTC.

This clonotype has a count of ten or more. The V gene is TRBV6-1, the J gene TRBJ1-1, with 9 bases identical to TRBD1. The CDR3 is 15 amino acids. Looked up from germline, CDR1 is MNHNS and CDR2 is SASEGT. Trimming took 6 bases from V and 1 from J; bases not matched to a gene: 6. This CDR3 is CASRRLTGGNTEAFF. The CDR3 coding sequence is TGTGCCAGCAGGAGATTGACAGGGGGGAACACTGAAGCTTTCTTT.

This clonotype came up many times. This sequence joins TRBV12-5 and TRBJ1-3; no firm D call. The V gene's germline CDR1 is LGHNT and CDR2 FRNRAP. V gave up 6 bases and J gave up 0 bases, with 6 bases separating them. The CDR3 consists of 13 residues. The CDR3 protein is CASGGSSGNTIYF. As DNA, the CDR3 is TGTGCTAGTGGCGGGAGCTCTGGAAACACCATATATTTT. Using reference TRBV12-5 and TRBJ1-3 for the parts outside the CDR3, the full variable domain is DARVTQTPRHKVTEMGQEVTMRCQPILGHNTVFWYRQTMMQGLELLAYFRNRAPLDDSGMPKDRFSAEMPDATLATLKIQPSEPRDSAVYFCASGGSSGNTIYFGEGSWLTVV.

This clonotype was observed many times. The chain joins TRBV4-2 to TRBJ1-5, with D unclear. The germline V and J ends were trimmed by 0 bases and 9 bases, with 15 bases remaining between them. This CDR3 is 15 amino acids long. Germline V lookup: CDR1 LGHNA, CDR2 YNFKEQ. For the CDR3, the DNA is TGTGCCAGCAGCCAAGAGTGGGCCGGGGAATGGCCCCAGCATTTT. Its protein product is CASSQEWAGEWPQHF.

In this sample, this clonotype turned up many times. The chain is built from TRBV7-9 and TRBJ2-7; D may be TRBD1 (6 bases). Per germline, CDR1 SEHNR and CDR2 FQNEAQ (reference sequence). The germline V and J ends were trimmed by 7 bases and 0 bases, with 16 bases remaining between them. The CDR3 consists of 15 residues. The CDR3 DNA sequence: TGTGCCAGCAAAGGTCTGAAGGGGGACTCCTACGAGCAGTACTTC. Translating gives CASKGLKGDSYEQYF. Complete variable domain (other parts from reference TRBV7-9 and TRBJ2-7): DTGVSQNPRHKITKRGQNVTFRCDPISEHNRLYWYRQTLGQGPEFLTYFQNEAQLEKSRLLSDRFSAERPKGSFSTLEIQRTEQGDSAMYLCASKGLKGDSYEQYFGPGTRLTVT.

This clonotype was recorded a few times. The chain links TRBV20-1 to TRBJ2-7, with 7 nucleotides matching TRBD1. The germline CDR1 and CDR2 sequences are DFQATT and SNEGSKA (reference sequence). The V and J ends lost 5 bases and 3 bases, in that order; junction bases with no gene match: 7. CDR3 length: 13 residues. In nucleotides, the CDR3 is TGCAGTGCTGTCCGGGACAGATACTACGAGCAGTACTTC. It specifies CSAVRDRYYEQYF.

This clonotype was detected many times. The V and J genes are TRBV5-5 and TRBJ1-2, with D perhaps TRBD1 (6 bases). The CDR3 is made up of 13 amino acids. Trimming took off 4 bases at V and 1 base at J, with 8 bases between the two ends. CDR1 is SGHKS and CDR2 is YYEKEE in the germline V gene (reference sequence). Here the CDR3 DNA reads TGTGCCAGCAGCGAGGACAGTAACTATGGCTACACCTTC. Residues: CASSEDSNYGYTF. Full variable domain (remainder filled in from reference TRBV5-5 and TRBJ1-2): DAGVTQSPTHLIKTRGQQVTLRCSPISGHKSVSWYQQVLGQGPQFIFQYYEKEERGRGNFPDRFSARQFPNYSSELNVNALLLGDSALYLCASSEDSNYGYTFGSGTRLTVV.